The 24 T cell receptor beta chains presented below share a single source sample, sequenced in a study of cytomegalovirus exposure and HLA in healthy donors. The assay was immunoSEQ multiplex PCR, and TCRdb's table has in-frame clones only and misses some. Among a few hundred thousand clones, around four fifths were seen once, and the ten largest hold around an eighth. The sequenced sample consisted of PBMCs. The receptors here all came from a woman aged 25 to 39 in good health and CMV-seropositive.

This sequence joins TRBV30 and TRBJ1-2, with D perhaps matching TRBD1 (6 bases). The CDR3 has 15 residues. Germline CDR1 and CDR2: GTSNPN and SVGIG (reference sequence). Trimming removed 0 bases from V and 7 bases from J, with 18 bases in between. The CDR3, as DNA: TGTGCCTGGAGTGTACTGACAGGAGGAACGTCTGGCTACACCTTC. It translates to CAWSVLTGGTSGYTF.

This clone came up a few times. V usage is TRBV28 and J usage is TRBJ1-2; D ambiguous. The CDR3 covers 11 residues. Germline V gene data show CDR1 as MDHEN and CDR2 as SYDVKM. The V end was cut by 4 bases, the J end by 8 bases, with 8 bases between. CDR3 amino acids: CASSSPKGYTF. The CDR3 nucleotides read TGTGCCAGCAGTTCCCCCAAAGGCTACACCTTC.

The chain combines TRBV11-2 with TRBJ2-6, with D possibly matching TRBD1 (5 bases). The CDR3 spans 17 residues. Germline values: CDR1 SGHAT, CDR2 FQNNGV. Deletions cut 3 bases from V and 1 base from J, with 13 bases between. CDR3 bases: TGTGCCAGCAGCTTGAGACAGTTCCCATCTGGGGCCAACGTCCTGACTTTC. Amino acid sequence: CASSLRQFPSGANVLTF.

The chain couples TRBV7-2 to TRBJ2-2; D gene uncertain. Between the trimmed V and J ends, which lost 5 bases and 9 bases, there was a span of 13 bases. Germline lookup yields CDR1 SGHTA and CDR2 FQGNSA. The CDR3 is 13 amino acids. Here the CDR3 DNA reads TGTGCCAGCAGCCCAAACCCCGCGTGGGAGCTGTTTTTT. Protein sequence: CASSPNPAWELFF.

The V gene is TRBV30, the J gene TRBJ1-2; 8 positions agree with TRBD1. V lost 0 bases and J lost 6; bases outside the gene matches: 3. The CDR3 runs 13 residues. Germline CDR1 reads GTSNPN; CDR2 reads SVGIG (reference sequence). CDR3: CAWSVQGVHGYTF. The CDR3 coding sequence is TGTGCCTGGAGTGTACAGGGGGTACATGGCTACACCTTC.

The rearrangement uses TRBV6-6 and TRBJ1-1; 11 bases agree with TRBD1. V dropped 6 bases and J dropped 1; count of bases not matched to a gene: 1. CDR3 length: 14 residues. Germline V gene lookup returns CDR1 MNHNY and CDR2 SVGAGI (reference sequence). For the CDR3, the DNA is TGTGCCAGCAGCGGGACAGGGGGGAACACTGAAGCTTTCTTT. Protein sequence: CASSGTGGNTEAFF.

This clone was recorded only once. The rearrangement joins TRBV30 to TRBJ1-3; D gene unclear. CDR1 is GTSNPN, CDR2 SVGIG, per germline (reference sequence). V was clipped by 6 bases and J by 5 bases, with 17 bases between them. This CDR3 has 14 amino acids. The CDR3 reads CACRDPSERNTIYF. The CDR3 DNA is TGTGCCTGTCGGGATCCCTCGGAAAGAAACACCATATATTTT.

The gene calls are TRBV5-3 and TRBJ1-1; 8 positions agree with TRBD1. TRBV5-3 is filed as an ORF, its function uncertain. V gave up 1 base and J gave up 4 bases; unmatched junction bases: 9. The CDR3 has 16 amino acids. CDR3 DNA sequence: TGTGCCAGAAGCTTGTCGGCAGGGGGCTGGTGCACTGAAGCTTTCTTT. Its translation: CARSLSAGGWCTEAFF.

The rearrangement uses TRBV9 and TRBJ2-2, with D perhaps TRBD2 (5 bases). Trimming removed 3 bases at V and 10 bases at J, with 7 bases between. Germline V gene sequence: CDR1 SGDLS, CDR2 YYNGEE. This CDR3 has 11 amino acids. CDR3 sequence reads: CASSAREELFF. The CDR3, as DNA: TGTGCCAGCAGCGCACGGGAGGAGCTGTTTTTT.

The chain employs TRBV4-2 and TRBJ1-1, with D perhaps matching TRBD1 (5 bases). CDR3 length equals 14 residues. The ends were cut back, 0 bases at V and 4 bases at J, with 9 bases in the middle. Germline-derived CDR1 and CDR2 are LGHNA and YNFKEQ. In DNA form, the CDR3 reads TGTGCCAGCAGCCAAGAGCAGGGTGGCACTGAAGCTTTCTTT. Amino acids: CASSQEQGGTEAFF.

CDR3 nucleotide sequence: TGTGCCTGGAATGTGGCTAGCAACGCCGGGGAGCTGTTTTTT. This codes for CAWNVASNAGELFF. The rearrangement joins TRBV30 to TRBJ2-2; D may be TRBD2 (5 bases). Germline-derived CDR1 and CDR2 are GTSNPN and SVGIG (reference sequence). The CDR3 loop spans 14 amino acids. V lost 4 bases and J lost 6, with 15 bases in between.

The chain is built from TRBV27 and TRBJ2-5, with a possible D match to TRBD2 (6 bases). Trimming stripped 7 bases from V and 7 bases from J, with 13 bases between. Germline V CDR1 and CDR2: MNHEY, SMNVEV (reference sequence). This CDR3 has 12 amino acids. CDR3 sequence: CASTQEGGTQYF. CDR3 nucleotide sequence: TGTGCCAGCACCCAAGAGGGAGGGACCCAGTACTTC.

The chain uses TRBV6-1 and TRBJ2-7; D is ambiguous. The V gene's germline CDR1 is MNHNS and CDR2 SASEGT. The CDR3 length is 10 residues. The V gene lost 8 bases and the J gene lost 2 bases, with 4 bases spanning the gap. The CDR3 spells CASGTYEQYF. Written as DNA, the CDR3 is TGTGCCAGCGGTACCTACGAGCAGTACTTC.

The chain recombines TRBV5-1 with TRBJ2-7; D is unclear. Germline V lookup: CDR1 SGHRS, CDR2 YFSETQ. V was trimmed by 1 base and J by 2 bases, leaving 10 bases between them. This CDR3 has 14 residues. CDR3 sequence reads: CASSLSGGTYEQYF. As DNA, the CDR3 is TGCGCCAGCAGCTTGTCGGGCGGAACCTACGAGCAGTACTTC.

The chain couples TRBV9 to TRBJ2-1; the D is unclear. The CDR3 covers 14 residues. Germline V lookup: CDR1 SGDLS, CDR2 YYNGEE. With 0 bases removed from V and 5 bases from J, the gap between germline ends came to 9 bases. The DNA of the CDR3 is TGTGCCAGCAGCGTAGGCGGAATAAACAATGAGCAGTTCTTC. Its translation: CASSVGGINNEQFF.

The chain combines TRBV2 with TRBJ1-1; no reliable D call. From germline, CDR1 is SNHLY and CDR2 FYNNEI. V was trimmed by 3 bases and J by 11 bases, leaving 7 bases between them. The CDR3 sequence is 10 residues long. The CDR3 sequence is CASSDNPAFF. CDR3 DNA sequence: TGTGCCAGCAGTGACAATCCGGCTTTCTTT.

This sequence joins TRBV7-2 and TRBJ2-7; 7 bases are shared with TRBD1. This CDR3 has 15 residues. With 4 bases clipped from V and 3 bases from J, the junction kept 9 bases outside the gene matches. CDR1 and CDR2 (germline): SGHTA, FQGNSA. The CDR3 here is CASSYPGTVNYEQYF. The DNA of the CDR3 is TGTGCCAGCAGCTACCCCGGGACAGTGAACTACGAGCAGTACTTC.

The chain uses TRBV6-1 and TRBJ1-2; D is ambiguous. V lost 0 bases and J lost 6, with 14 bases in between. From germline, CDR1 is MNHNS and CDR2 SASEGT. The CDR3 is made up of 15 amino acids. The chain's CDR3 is CASSEAPREVNGYTF. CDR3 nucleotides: TGTGCCAGCAGTGAAGCGCCCCGGGAGGTCAATGGCTACACCTTC.

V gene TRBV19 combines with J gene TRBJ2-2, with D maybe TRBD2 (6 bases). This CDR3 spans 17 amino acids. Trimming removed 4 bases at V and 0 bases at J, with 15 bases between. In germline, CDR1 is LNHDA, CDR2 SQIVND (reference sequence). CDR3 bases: TGTGCCAGTAGTAATCCCGGGGGTAACGCGAACACCGGGGAGCTGTTTTTT. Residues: CASSNPGGNANTGELFF.

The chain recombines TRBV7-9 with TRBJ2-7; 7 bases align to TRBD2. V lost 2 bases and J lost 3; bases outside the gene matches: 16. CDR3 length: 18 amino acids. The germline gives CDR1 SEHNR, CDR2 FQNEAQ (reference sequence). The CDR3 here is CASSLRGVASDGSYEQYF. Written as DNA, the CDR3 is TGTGCCAGCAGCTTACGGGGGGTAGCGTCGGACGGCAGCTACGAGCAGTACTTC.

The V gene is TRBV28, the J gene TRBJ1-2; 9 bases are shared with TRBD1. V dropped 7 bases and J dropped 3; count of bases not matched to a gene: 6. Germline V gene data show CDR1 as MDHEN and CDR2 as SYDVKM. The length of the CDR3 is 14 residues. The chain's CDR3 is CASTRQGVDYGYTF. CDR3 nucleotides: TGTGCCAGCACGAGACAGGGGGTGGACTATGGCTACACCTTC.

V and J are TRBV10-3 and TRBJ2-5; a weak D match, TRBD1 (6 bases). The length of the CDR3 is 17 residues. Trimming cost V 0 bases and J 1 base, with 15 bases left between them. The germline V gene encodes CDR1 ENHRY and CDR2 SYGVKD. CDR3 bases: TGTGCCATCAGTGAGTCCGGGATAACAGGGAGCCAAGAGACCCAGTACTTC. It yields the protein CAISESGITGSQETQYF.

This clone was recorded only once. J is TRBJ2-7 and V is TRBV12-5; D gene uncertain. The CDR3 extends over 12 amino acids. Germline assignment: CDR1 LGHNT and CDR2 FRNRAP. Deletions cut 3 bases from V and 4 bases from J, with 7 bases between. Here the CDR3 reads CASGFRPYEQYF. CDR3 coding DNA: TGTGCTAGTGGTTTCCGCCCTTACGAGCAGTACTTC.

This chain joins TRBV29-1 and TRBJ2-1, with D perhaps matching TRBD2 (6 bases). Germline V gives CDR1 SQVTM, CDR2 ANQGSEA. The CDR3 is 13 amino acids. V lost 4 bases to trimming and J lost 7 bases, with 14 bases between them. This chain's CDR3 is CSVARGSGNEQFF. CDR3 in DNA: TGCAGCGTTGCTCGGGGGTCTGGGAATGAGCAGTTCTTC.